The 32 T cell receptor beta chains listed next were all sequenced from one sample in a study of cytomegalovirus exposure and HLA in healthy donors. The PCR employed 60 Vbeta primers together with 13 Jbeta primers. Measured with immunoSEQ multiplex PCR; TCRdb has only the in-frame clones, and not every one. The repertoire holds tens of thousands of clones, with 80% as singletons. The sample taken for sequencing was PBMCs. The receptor set was obtained from a woman aged 50 to 65 in good health and CMV-seropositive.

This clone was seen a single time. The chain couples TRBV11-3 to TRBJ2-1, with D unclear. The CDR3 totals 15 residues. V lost 2 bases and J lost 3, with 11 bases in between. Germline V lookup: CDR1 SGHNT, CDR2 YENEEA. The CDR3 here is CASSLIPSVYNEQFF. CDR3 sequence (DNA): TGTGCCAGCAGCTTAATCCCCTCGGTCTACAATGAGCAGTTCTTC. The entire variable domain, with the rest obtained from reference TRBV11-3 and TRBJ2-1, is as follows: EAGVVQSPRYKIIEKKQPVAFWCNPISGHNTLYWYLQNLGQGPELLIRYENEEAVDDSQLPKDRFSAERLKGVDSTLKIQPAELGDSAVYLCASSLIPSVYNEQFFGPGTRLTVL.

The chain is built from TRBV4-2 and TRBJ1-1; D unresolved. The V end lost 4 bases, the J end lost 4 bases, and 10 bases lay between the germline ends. This CDR3 comprises 13 residues. The V gene's germline CDR1 is LGHNA and CDR2 YNFKEQ. DNA of the CDR3: TGTGCCAGCAGCCGGACTATGGCCACTGAAGCTTTCTTT. As protein: CASSRTMATEAFF.

The V gene is TRBV5-1, the J gene TRBJ2-1, with TRBD1 matching 9 bases. This CDR3 is built from 16 residues. V dropped 4 bases and J dropped 6; count of bases not matched to a gene: 11. Germline values: CDR1 SGHRS, CDR2 YFSETQ. The CDR3 here is CASSISRDRVFNEQFF. CDR3 nucleotide sequence: TGCGCCAGCAGCATATCCCGGGACAGGGTGTTCAATGAGCAGTTCTTC.

The chain couples TRBV5-8 to TRBJ2-5; 14 bases agree with TRBD2. CDR1 is SGHTS and CDR2 is YDEGEE in the germline V gene. The CDR3 contains 16 residues. J was trimmed by 7 bases and V by 4 bases; bases with no gene match: 9. CDR3 amino acids: CASSRRGLAGVGTQYF. The CDR3 nucleotides are TGTGCCAGCAGCCGAAGGGGACTAGCGGGGGTGGGGACCCAGTACTTC. Combining the CDR3 with reference TRBV5-8 and TRBJ2-5 gives the whole variable domain EAGVTQSPTHLIKTRGQQATLRCSPISGHTSVYWYQQALGLGLQFLLWYDEGEERNRGNFPPRFSGRQFPNYSSELNVNALELEDSALYLCASSRRGLAGVGTQYFGPGTRLLVL.

The CDR3 region has the DNA TGTGCCAGCGGCTACGACAGGGATTCACCCCTCCACTTT. This translates into CASGYDRDSPLHF. This chain connects TRBV11-3 to TRBJ1-6; the match to TRBD1 covers 7 bases. V was pared by 8 bases and J by 8 bases, with 6 bases of the junction left unmatched. Looked up from germline, CDR1 is SGHNT and CDR2 is YENEEA. CDR3 size: 13 residues.

This clone was seen only a few times. The chain employs TRBV10-3 and TRBJ2-1; 10 nucleotides align to TRBD2. V was pared by 3 bases and J by 3 bases, with 8 bases of the junction left unmatched. CDR3 length: 17 residues. In germline, CDR1 is ENHRY, CDR2 SYGVKD. The CDR3 nucleotides read TGTGCCATCAGTGACCCCGCGGGACTAGCGAGCTACAATGAGCAGTTCTTC. Translating it yields CAISDPAGLASYNEQFF.

The chain combines TRBV15 with TRBJ1-3, with 7 positions matching TRBD1. The V and J ends lost 0 bases and 6 bases, in that order; junction bases with no gene match: 2. The CDR3 length is 14 residues. Looked up from germline, CDR1 is LNHNV and CDR2 is YYDKDF (reference sequence). The CDR3 spells CATSRDRGKNTIYF. CDR3 bases: TGTGCCACCAGCAGAGACAGGGGGAAAAACACCATATATTTT.

The chain carries TRBV5-1 and TRBJ2-2; 7 nucleotides line up with TRBD1. CDR3 size: 14 residues. The V segment lost 6 bases and the J segment 3 bases; nucleotides outside the gene matches: 5. CDR1 is SGHRS, CDR2 YFSETQ, per germline. CDR3 nucleotides: TGCGCCAGCAACACAGGGGCGGACACCGGGGAGCTGTTTTTT. Its protein product is CASNTGADTGELFF.

The rearrangement uses TRBV11-3 and TRBJ2-3; D gene uncertain. V lost 0 bases and J 1 base, leaving 14 bases between the germline ends. CDR1 SGHNT and CDR2 YENEEA come from the germline V gene. The CDR3 loop spans 17 amino acids. CDR3 sequence: CASSLDVSGSRTDTQYF. CDR3 nucleotides: TGTGCCAGCAGCTTAGATGTTTCAGGAAGTCGCACAGATACGCAGTATTTT. The whole variable domain, remainder taken from reference TRBV11-3 and TRBJ2-3, is EAGVVQSPRYKIIEKKQPVAFWCNPISGHNTLYWYLQNLGQGPELLIRYENEEAVDDSQLPKDRFSAERLKGVDSTLKIQPAELGDSAVYLCASSLDVSGSRTDTQYFGPGTRLTVL.

The V and J genes are TRBV7-6 and TRBJ2-7; TRBD1 might be the D (6 bases). The germline V gene encodes CDR1 SGHVS and CDR2 FNYEAQ. Trimming took off 4 bases at V and 5 bases at J, with 24 bases between the two ends. CDR3 length: 17 amino acids. CDR3: CASSWGPQRGRLNEQYF. The CDR3 coding sequence is TGTGCCAGCAGCTGGGGGCCTCAGAGAGGGCGCCTCAACGAGCAGTACTTC.

This sequence joins TRBV11-1 and TRBJ1-1; D might be TRBD1 (5 bases). The CDR3 covers 17 residues. The germline gives CDR1 SGHAT, CDR2 FQDESV (reference sequence). V lost 4 bases and J 3 bases, leaving 21 bases between the germline ends. In DNA, the CDR3 is TGTGCCAGCAGCTCCGGGCGGGGCAGGGCCGGTGACACTGAAGCTTTCTTT. Its protein is CASSSGRGRAGDTEAFF.

The gene calls are TRBV11-2 and TRBJ2-1, with a possible D match to TRBD1 (5 bases). Per germline, CDR1 SGHAT and CDR2 FQNNGV. V was pared by 6 bases and J by 1 base, with 10 bases between. This CDR3 is built from 14 residues. The CDR3 spells CASSFRGSYNEQFF. CDR3 in DNA: TGTGCCAGCAGTTTTAGGGGTTCCTACAATGAGCAGTTCTTC.

This chain links TRBV5-3 with TRBJ1-2; possible D gene TRBD1, 5 bases. TRBV5-3 is recorded as an ORF, its role being uncertain. The CDR3 consists of 16 residues. Trimming took off 4 bases at V and 8 bases at J, with 24 bases between the two ends. The CDR3 reads CARSHLQVVGGGGYTF. CDR3 in DNA: TGTGCCAGAAGCCATCTTCAAGTCGTCGGGGGAGGGGGCTACACCTTC.

The V and J genes are TRBV6-1 and TRBJ1-2; the match to TRBD1 covers 9 bases. CDR3 length: 14 amino acids. V was pared by 3 bases and J by 4 bases, with 3 bases of the junction left unmatched. The germline CDR1 and CDR2 sequences are MNHNS and SASEGT. CDR3 region: CASSETGGGYGYTF. CDR3 bases: TGTGCCAGCAGTGAGACAGGGGGTGGCTATGGCTACACCTTC.

There are many counts of this clone. The V call is TRBV19, the J call TRBJ1-5; the match to TRBD1 covers 7 bases. The CDR3 totals 15 residues. V was pared by 8 bases and J by 5 bases, with 12 bases of the junction left unmatched. CDR1 LNHDA and CDR2 SQIVND come from the germline V gene (reference sequence). CDR3 coding DNA: TGTGCCAGTGTACCCGGGGACAGTGATTATCAGCCCCAGCATTTT. Its translation: CASVPGDSDYQPQHF.

The rearrangement joins TRBV19 to TRBJ2-1; maybe TRBD1 (5 bases). Germline V gene lookup returns CDR1 LNHDA and CDR2 SQIVND (reference sequence). V lost 0 bases and J lost 7, with 10 bases in between. The CDR3 extends over 14 amino acids. In nucleotides, the CDR3 is TGTGCCAGTAGTATAGAGGCAGGGAAAAATGAGCAGTTCTTC. Amino acids: CASSIEAGKNEQFF.

This clone was picked up a small number of times. The CDR3 coding sequence is TGTGCCACCTGGGACACAAACACCGGGGAGCTGTTTTTT. Amino acid sequence: CATWDTNTGELFF. The rearrangement joins TRBV28 to TRBJ2-2; tentative D call: TRBD1 (6 bases). CDR1 and CDR2 (germline): MDHEN, SYDVKM. This CDR3 is 13 amino acids long. Trimming took 10 bases from V and 2 from J, leaving 11 bases between them.

This chain uses TRBV2 with TRBJ2-7, with D maybe TRBD1 (6 bases). The germline CDR1 and CDR2 sequences are SNHLY and FYNNEI. This CDR3 region has 12 residues. V was shortened by 5 bases and J by 6 bases, with 11 bases between the two germline ends. The CDR3, as DNA: TGTGCCAGCAGTCCCGTAGGGGGCGAGCAGTACGTC. This sequence encodes CASSPVGGEQYV.

The chain employs TRBV20-1 and TRBJ1-1, with D hard to call. Germline CDR1 and CDR2: DFQATT and SNEGSKA (reference sequence). Between the trimmed V and J ends, which lost 4 bases and 7 bases, there was a span of 10 bases. CDR3 length: 11 residues. Here the CDR3 DNA reads TGCAGTGCTATCCCCGCTAATGAAGCTTTCTTT. Residues: CSAIPANEAFF.

V and J are TRBV5-4 and TRBJ2-1, with 12 positions matching TRBD2. This CDR3 region has 17 residues. Germline assignment: CDR1 SGHNT and CDR2 YYREEE (reference sequence). Trimming cost V 0 bases and J 4 bases; bases outside gene matches: 5. The CDR3 region has the DNA TGTGCCAGCAGCTTGGCTACTAGCGGGGGGCTATACAATGAGCAGTTCTTC. Translated, it gives CASSLATSGGLYNEQFF.

The V gene is TRBV18, the J gene TRBJ1-5, with TRBD1 as a possible D gene (6 bases). The CDR3 length is 17 residues. Germline V lookup: CDR1 KGHSH, CDR2 LQKENI. Trimming cost V 0 bases and J 6 bases, with 18 bases left between them. The CDR3 DNA follows: TGTGCCAGCTCACCACCGGGGGGGGCGGGAAACATTCAGCCCCAGCATTTT. Translation: CASSPPGGAGNIQPQHF.

The CDR3 loop is CASSPGQEVEYGYTF. CDR3 coding DNA: TGCGCCAGCAGCCCCGGACAGGAAGTGGAATATGGCTACACCTTC. This sequence joins TRBV4-1 and TRBJ1-2; TRBD1 aligns across 7 bases. Germline values: CDR1 MGHRA, CDR2 YSYEKL. CDR3 length equals 15 residues. The V segment lost 4 bases and the J segment 5 bases; nucleotides outside the gene matches: 10.

V and J are TRBV29-1 and TRBJ2-3, with TRBD2 matching over 11 bases. Germline V gene data show CDR1 as SQVTM and CDR2 as ANQGSEA. V lost 6 bases to trimming and J lost 2 bases; unmatched junction nucleotides: 1. The CDR3 length is 13 residues. The CDR3 sequence is CSVLAGDTDTQYF. The CDR3 nucleotides are TGCAGCGTACTAGCGGGGGACACAGATACGCAGTATTTT.

The V and J genes are TRBV9 and TRBJ2-1; D gene unclear. This CDR3 contains 15 residues. Germline CDR1 reads SGDLS; CDR2 reads YYNGEE. Trimming removed 0 bases from V and 0 bases from J, with 7 bases in between. CDR3: CASSVATSSYNEQFF. CDR3 DNA sequence: TGTGCCAGCAGCGTAGCAACGAGCTCCTACAATGAGCAGTTCTTC.

The V gene is TRBV19, the J gene TRBJ2-3; 8 bases agree with TRBD2. The CDR3 runs 16 residues. After removal of 5 bases from V and 2 bases from J, the junction contained 9 bases not matched to a gene. Germline assignment: CDR1 LNHDA and CDR2 SQIVND (reference sequence). CDR3 protein: CASSLVAGGPTDTQYF. DNA for the CDR3: TGTGCCAGTAGTCTAGTTGCGGGGGGCCCCACAGATACGCAGTATTTT.

This clone appeared once. V and J are TRBV7-8 and TRBJ1-6; D gene uncertain. CDR3 length: 14 residues. Trimming took 5 bases from V and 5 from J, leaving 10 bases between them. Germline CDR1 SGHVS, CDR2 FQNEAQ. The CDR3 is CASSAQSNNSPLHF. As DNA, the CDR3 is TGTGCCAGCAGCGCACAGAGTAATAATTCACCCCTCCACTTT.

The genes are TRBV2 and TRBJ1-1; 7 positions match TRBD1. Per the germline V gene, CDR1 is SNHLY and CDR2 is FYNNEI. The CDR3 is 14 amino acids. J gave up 7 bases and V 5 bases, and 10 bases lay outside the gene matches. The DNA of the CDR3 is TGTGCCAGCAGTCAGGACAGGAGTGCCTATGAAGCTTTCTTT. It yields the protein CASSQDRSAYEAFF.

Comment on this clone: The conserved phenylalanine or tryptophan normally closing the CDR3 is absent here, so this likely arose from a read error. The rearrangement links TRBV9 to TRBJ1-1; 7 nucleotides line up with TRBD1. CDR1 is SGDLS, CDR2 YYNGEE, per germline. Trimming removed 0 bases from V and 8 bases from J; junction bases left unmatched: 1. The CDR3 consists of 12 residues. CDR3 nucleotide sequence: TGTGCCAGCAGCGTAGCGGGACAGGAAGCTTTCCTT. This sequence encodes CASSVAGQEAFL.

The chain couples TRBV7-3 to TRBJ2-2; D perhaps matches TRBD2 (6 bases). CDR1 SGHTA and CDR2 FQGTGA come from the germline V gene. The CDR3 is 16 amino acids. Between the trimmed V and J ends, which lost 3 bases and 3 bases, there was a span of 14 bases. CDR3 DNA sequence: TGTGCCAGCAGCTTTTATGGCGGGACGTACACCGGGGAGCTGTTTTTT. Translation gives CASSFYGGTYTGELFF.

V usage is TRBV5-6 and J usage is TRBJ2-7; a weak D match, TRBD1 (7 bases). Per germline, CDR1 SGHDT and CDR2 YYEEEE. This CDR3 region has 15 residues. The germline V and J ends were trimmed by 3 bases and 5 bases, with 18 bases remaining between them. CDR3 region: CASSSMEGALDEQYV. The DNA of the CDR3 is TGTGCCAGCAGCTCCATGGAGGGGGCTCTGGACGAGCAGTACGTC.

The V gene is TRBV11-3, the J gene TRBJ2-2; 7 bases map to TRBD1. Germline assignment: CDR1 SGHNT and CDR2 YENEEA. The CDR3 is made up of 16 amino acids. With V trimmed by 4 bases and J by 0 bases, 5 bases remained unmatched. The CDR3 nucleotides are TGTGCCAGCAGCTCGGGACAGAAGGCGAACACCGGGGAGCTGTTTTTT. Its protein is CASSSGQKANTGELFF. Supplemented by reference TRBV11-3 and TRBJ2-2, the full variable domain reads EAGVVQSPRYKIIEKKQPVAFWCNPISGHNTLYWYLQNLGQGPELLIRYENEEAVDDSQLPKDRFSAERLKGVDSTLKIQPAELGDSAVYLCASSSGQKANTGELFFGEGSRLTVL.

The rearrangement joins TRBV7-2 to TRBJ1-5, with D perhaps matching TRBD1 (5 bases). CDR1 and CDR2 (germline): SGHTA, FQGNSA. Trimming cost V 2 bases and J 4 bases, with 12 bases left between them. CDR3 size: 15 residues. Here the CDR3 DNA reads TGTGCCAGCAGCTTATGGGTGGGGGGGAATCAGCCCCAGCATTTT. Translated, it gives CASSLWVGGNQPQHF.